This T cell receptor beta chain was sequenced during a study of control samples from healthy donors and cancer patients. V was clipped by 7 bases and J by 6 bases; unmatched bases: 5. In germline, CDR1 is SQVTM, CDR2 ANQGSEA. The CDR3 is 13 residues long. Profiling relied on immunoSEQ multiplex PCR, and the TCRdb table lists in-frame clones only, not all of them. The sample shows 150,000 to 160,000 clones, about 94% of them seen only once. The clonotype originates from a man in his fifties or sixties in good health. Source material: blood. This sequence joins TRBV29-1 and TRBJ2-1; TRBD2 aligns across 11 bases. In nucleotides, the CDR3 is TGCAGCGCCGGGACTAGCGGTGTCAATGAGCAGTTCTTC. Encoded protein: CSAGTSGVNEQFF.